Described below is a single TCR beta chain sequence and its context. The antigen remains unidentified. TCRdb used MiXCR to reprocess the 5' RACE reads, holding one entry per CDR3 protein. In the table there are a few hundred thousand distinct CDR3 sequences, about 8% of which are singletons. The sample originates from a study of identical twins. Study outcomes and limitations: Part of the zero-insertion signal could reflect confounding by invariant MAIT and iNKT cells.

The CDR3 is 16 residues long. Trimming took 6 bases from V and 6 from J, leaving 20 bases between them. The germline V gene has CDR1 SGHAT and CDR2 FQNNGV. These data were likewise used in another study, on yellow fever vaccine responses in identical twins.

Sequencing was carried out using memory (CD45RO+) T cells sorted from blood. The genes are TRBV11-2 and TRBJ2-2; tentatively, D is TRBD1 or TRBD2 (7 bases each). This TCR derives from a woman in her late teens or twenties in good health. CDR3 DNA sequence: TGTGCCAGCAGACCCCCGGGGAGGGGGCTTTCCGGGGAGCTGTTTTTT. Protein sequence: CASRPPGRGLSGELFF.